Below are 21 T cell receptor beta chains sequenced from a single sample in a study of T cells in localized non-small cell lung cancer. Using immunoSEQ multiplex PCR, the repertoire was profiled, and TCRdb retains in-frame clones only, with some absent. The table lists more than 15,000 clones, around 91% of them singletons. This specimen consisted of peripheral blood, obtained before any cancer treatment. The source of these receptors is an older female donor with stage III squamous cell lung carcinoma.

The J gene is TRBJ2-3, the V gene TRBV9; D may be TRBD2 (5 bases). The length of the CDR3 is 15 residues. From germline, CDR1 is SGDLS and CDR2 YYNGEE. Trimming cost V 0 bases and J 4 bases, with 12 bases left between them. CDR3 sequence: CASSVVPGAADTQYF. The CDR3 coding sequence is TGTGCCAGCAGCGTAGTCCCTGGAGCGGCAGATACGCAGTATTTT.

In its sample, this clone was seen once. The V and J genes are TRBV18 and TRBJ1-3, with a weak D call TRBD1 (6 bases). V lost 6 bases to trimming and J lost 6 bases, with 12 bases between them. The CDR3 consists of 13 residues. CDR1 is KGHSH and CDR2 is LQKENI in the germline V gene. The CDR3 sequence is CASSTGAENTIYF. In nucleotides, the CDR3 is TGTGCCAGCTCCACGGGGGCTGAAAACACCATATATTTT.

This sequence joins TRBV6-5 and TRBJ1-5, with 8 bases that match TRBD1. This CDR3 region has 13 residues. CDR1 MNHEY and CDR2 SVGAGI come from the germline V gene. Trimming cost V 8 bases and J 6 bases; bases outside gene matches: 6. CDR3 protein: CASGQTGAQPQHF. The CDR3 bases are TGTGCCAGCGGCCAGACAGGGGCTCAGCCCCAGCATTTT.

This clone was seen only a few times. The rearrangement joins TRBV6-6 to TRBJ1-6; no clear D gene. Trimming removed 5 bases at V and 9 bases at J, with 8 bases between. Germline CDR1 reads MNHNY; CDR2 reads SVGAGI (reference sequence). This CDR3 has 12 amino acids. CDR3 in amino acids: CASSALSSPLHF. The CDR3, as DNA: TGTGCCAGCAGTGCACTGAGTTCACCCCTCCACTTT.

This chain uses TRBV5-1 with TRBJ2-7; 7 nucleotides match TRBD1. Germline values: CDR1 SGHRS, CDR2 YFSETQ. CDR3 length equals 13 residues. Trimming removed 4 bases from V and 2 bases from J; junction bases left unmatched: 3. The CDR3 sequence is CASSAGTAYEQYF. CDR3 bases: TGCGCCAGCAGCGCTGGGACAGCCTACGAGCAGTACTTC.

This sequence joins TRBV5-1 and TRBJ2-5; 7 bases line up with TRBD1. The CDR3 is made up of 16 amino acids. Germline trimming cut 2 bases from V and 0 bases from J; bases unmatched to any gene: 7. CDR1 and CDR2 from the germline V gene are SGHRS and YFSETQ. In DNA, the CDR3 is TGCGCCAGCAGCTTAACCGGGACAGCGTACCAAGAGACCCAGTACTTC. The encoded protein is CASSLTGTAYQETQYF.

Here the CDR3 reads CASSQEAGNTGELFF. The CDR3 nucleotides are TGTGCCAGCAGCCAAGAAGCGGGAAACACCGGGGAGCTGTTTTTT. V is TRBV4-2 and J is TRBJ2-2; 7 bases align to TRBD2. Trimming took 0 bases from V and 2 from J; bases not matched to a gene: 0. Germline CDR1 is LGHNA and CDR2 is YNFKEQ. CDR3 length equals 15 residues.

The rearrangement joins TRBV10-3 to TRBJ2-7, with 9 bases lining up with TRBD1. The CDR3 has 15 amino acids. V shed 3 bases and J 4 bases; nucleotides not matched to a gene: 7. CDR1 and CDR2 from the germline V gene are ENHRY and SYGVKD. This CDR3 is CAISDPTGGFYEQYF. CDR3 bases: TGTGCCATCAGTGACCCTACAGGGGGCTTTTACGAGCAGTACTTC.

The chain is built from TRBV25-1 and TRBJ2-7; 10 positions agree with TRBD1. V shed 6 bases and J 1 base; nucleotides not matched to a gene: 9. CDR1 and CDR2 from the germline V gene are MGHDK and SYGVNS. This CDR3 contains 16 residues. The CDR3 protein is CASRGQGPAKSYEQYF. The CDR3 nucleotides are TGTGCCAGCAGGGGACAGGGGCCCGCAAAATCCTACGAGCAGTACTTC.

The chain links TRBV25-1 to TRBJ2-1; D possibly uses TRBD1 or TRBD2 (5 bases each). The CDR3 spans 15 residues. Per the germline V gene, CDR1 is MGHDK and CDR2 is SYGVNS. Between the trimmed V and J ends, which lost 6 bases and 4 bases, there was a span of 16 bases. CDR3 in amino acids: CASSPGGGIYNEQFF. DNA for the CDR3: TGTGCCAGCAGCCCGGGTGGGGGTATATACAATGAGCAGTTCTTC.

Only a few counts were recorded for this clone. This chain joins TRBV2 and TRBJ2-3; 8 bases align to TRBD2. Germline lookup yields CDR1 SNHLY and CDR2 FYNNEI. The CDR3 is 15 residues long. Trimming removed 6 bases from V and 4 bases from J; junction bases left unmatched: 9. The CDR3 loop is CASSRISGDPDTQYF. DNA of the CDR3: TGTGCCAGCAGCCGCATTAGCGGGGACCCAGATACGCAGTATTTT.

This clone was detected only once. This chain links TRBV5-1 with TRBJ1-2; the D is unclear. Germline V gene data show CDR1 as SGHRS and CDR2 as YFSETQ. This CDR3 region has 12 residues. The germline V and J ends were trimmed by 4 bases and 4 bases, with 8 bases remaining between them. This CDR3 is CASSTNTYGYTF. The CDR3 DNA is TGCGCCAGCAGCACCAATACCTATGGCTACACCTTC. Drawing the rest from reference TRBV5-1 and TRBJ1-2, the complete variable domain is KAGVTQTPRYLIKTRGQQVTLSCSPISGHRSVSWYQQTPGQGLQFLFEYFSETQRNKGNFPGRFSGRQFSNSRSEMNVSTLELGDSALYLCASSTNTYGYTFGSGTRLTVV.

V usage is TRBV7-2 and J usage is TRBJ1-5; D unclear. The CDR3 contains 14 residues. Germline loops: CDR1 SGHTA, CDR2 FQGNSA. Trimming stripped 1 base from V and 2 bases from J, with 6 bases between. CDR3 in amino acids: CASSLGLGNQPQHF. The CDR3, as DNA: TGTGCCAGCAGCTTAGGTTTGGGCAATCAGCCCCAGCATTTT.

The CDR3 DNA follows: TGTGCCAGTAGCACCACAGGTCCGGGGGAGCAGTACTTC. It translates to CASSTTGPGEQYF. The chain uses TRBV19 and TRBJ2-5; possible D gene TRBD2, 6 bases. Germline lookup yields CDR1 LNHDA and CDR2 SQIVND (reference sequence). This CDR3 contains 13 residues. V was cut by 6 bases and J by 11 bases, with 19 bases left in between.

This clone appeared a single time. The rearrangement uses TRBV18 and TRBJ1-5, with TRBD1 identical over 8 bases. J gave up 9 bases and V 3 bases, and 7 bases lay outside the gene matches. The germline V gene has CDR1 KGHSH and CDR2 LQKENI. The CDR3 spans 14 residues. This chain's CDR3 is CASSPGQAVAPQHF. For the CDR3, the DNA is TGTGCCAGCTCACCGGGACAGGCGGTTGCGCCCCAGCATTTT.

The CDR3 protein is CASSLDSGYEQYF. The DNA of the CDR3 is TGTGCCAGCAGCCTGGACAGCGGCTACGAGCAGTACTTC. The genes are TRBV28 and TRBJ2-7; maybe TRBD1 (6 bases). Germline V gene data show CDR1 as MDHEN and CDR2 as SYDVKM. This CDR3 is 13 amino acids long. Deletions cut 6 bases from V and 3 bases from J, with 12 bases between.

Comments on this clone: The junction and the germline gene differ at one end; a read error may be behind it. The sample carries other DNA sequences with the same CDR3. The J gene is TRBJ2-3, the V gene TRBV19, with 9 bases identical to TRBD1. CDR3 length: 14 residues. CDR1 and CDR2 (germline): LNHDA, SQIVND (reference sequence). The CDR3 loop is CASKGQGYTDTQYF. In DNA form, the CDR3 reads TGTGCCAGTAAGGGACAGGGATACACAGATACGCAATATTTT. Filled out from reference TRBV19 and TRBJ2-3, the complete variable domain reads DGGITQSPKYLFRKEGQNVTLSCEQNLNHDAMYWYRQDPGQGLRLIYYSQIVNDFQKGDIAEGYSVSREKKESFPLTVTSAQKNPTAFYLCASKGQGYTDTQYFGPGTRLTVL.

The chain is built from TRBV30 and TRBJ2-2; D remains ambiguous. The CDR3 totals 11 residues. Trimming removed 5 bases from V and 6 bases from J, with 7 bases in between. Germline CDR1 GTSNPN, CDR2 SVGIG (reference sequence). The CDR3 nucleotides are TGTGCCTGGGACAATCCCGGGGAGCTGTTTTTT. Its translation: CAWDNPGELFF.

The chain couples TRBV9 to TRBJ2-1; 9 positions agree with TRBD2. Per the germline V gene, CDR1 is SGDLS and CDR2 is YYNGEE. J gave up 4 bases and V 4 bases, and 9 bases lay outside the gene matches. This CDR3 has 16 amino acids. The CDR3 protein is CASSPLAGIGYNEQFF. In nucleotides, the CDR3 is TGTGCCAGCAGCCCCCTAGCGGGAATAGGATACAATGAGCAGTTCTTC.

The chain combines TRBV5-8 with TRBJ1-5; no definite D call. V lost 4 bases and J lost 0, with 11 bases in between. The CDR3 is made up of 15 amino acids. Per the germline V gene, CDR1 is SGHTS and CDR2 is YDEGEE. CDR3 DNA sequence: TGTGCCAGCAGCCAGCCGCGGGTTAGCAATCAGCCCCAGCATTTT. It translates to CASSQPRVSNQPQHF.

The CDR3 region has the DNA TGTGCCAGCAGTGAAGCTTTCGGGACCGGCCTTAGCAATCAGCCCCAGCATTTT. Its translation is CASSEAFGTGLSNQPQHF. The genes are TRBV6-1 and TRBJ1-5; weak D call: TRBD1 (5 bases). In germline, CDR1 is MNHNS, CDR2 SASEGT. V lost 0 bases and J lost 0, with 15 bases in between. The CDR3 is 18 amino acids.